The TCR beta chain described here comes from a study of T cell responses to AZD1222 COVID-19 vaccine. With respect to this clone: Its antigen is currently unknown.

Germline V gene sequence: CDR1 SGHRS, CDR2 YFSETQ. CDR3 length: 17 amino acids. V lost 4 bases, J lost 0 bases, and 14 bases lay in between. Study-wide findings and caveats: A mostly white British donor set with more females was recruited, and clonal diversity was possibly underestimated.

Measured with immunoSEQ multiplex PCR; TCRdb has only the in-frame clones, and not every one. Of roughly 100,000 clones listed, about nine tenths are singletons. The starting material was peripheral blood, obtained 28 days after the second dose of the MenACWY control vaccine. The clonotype comes from an adult who received the MenACWY meningococcal vaccine as a control. V and J are TRBV5-1 and TRBJ1-6; D is uncertain. CDR3 coding DNA: TGCGCCAGCAGCCTGGACCCTCAGAGCTCCTATAATTCACCCCTCCACTTT. It encodes CASSLDPQSSYNSPLHF.